A selection of T cell receptor beta chains follows, all from one sample in a study of blood T cell repertoires in COVID-19. Assay: immunoSEQ multiplex PCR; the TCRdb copy retains only in-frame clones and omits some. This repertoire shows roughly 190,000 clones, around 91% found once; its top ten account for about 0.8%. Sequenced sample: PBMCs or T cells enriched from blood (not recorded which). These receptor sequences come from a woman in her late teens or twenties who had recovered from COVID-19. Both conserved end residues are part of each CDR3. D genes are given only for firm matches. Clone size is given for some rows only: seen once, a few or many times, or a class if the clone is expanded.

j_gene,d_gene,abundance,v_gene,CDR3nt,CDR3aa
TRBJ2-7,-,-,TRBV29-1,TGCAGCGCCAGCCAGGGGACCTCCTACGAGCAGTACTTC,CSASQGTSYEQYF
TRBJ2-3,TRBD1,-,TRBV29-1,TGCAGCGTTTCGGTGGGGACAGGGGGCACGGATACGCAGTATTTT,CSVSVGTGGTDTQYF
TRBJ2-7,-,many,TRBV21-1,TGTGCCAGCAGCATAACTACGGACAGGGGCACTACCTACGAGCAGTACTTC,CASSITTDRGTTYEQYF
TRBJ1-6,TRBD1,-,TRBV2,TGTGCCAGTCAAAAGTCGGGACAGGGAACTTCACCCCTCCACTTT,CASQKSGQGTSPLHF
TRBJ2-1,-,-,TRBV11-2,TGTGCCAGCAGCTCAATCAGGGCACGACCTAAAAACCCATACAATGAGCAGTTCTTC,CASSSIRARPKNPYNEQFF
TRBJ2-1,TRBD2,-,TRBV27,TGTGCCAGCAGTTTATTGACTAGCGGAAATGAGCAGTTCTTC,CASSLLTSGNEQFF
TRBJ2-7,TRBD2,-,TRBV11-3,TGTGCCAGCAGCTCCGCCGCGGGAGTGTCCGGCGAGCAGTACTTC,CASSSAAGVSGEQYF
TRBJ2-1,-,-,TRBV5-1,TGCGCCAGCAGCCCCTTGACGGGGATTACGGGCAATGAGCAGTTCTTC,CASSPLTGITGNEQFF
TRBJ2-7,TRBD2,-,TRBV29-1,TGCAGCGTTGAAAGGCTAGCGGGAGACGAGCAGTACTTC,CSVERLAGDEQYF
TRBJ2-5,TRBD1,-,TRBV30,TGTGCCTGGAGTGTAAAGCTTTACAGGGGAAACGAGACCCAGTACTTC,CAWSVKLYRGNETQYF
TRBJ1-2,-,-,TRBV27,TGTGCCAGCAGTTTTTCACGCATCAGGGGCTACACCTTC,CASSFSRIRGYTF
TRBJ2-3,-,-,TRBV18,TGTGCCAGCTCACCACCGGGACTGACGAGTGCTACGCAGTATTTT,CASSPPGLTSATQYF
TRBJ2-7,-,-,TRBV27,TGTGCCAGCGCCCGGGGGGCTGGCGGGATTACCTACGAGCAGTACTTC,CASARGAGGITYEQYF
TRBJ2-3,TRBD2,-,TRBV7-6,TGTGCCAGCAGCTTAGGGACTAGCGGGAAGGATACGCAGTATTTT,CASSLGTSGKDTQYF
TRBJ2-1,-,-,TRBV27,TGTGCCAGCAGTTTGGGCGGGATCCCGTCCTACAATGAGCAGTTCTTC,CASSLGGIPSYNEQFF
TRBJ2-7,TRBD2,-,TRBV5-1,TGCGCCAGCAGCTTCACCCTAGCGGGAGGATTCGACGAGCAGTACTTC,CASSFTLAGGFDEQYF
TRBJ2-1,-,-,TRBV28,TGTGCCAGCAGTCTTCTAGAGAATGAGCAGTTCTTC,CASSLLENEQFF
TRBJ2-3,TRBD1,-,TRBV28,TGTGCCAGCAGTCGGGACAGGGGGGGCACAGATACGCAGTATTTT,CASSRDRGGTDTQYF
TRBJ2-3,-,-,TRBV28,TGTGCCAGCGAATCTCATTCAGCAGATACGCAGTATTTT,CASESHSADTQYF
TRBJ2-7,TRBD1,-,TRBV28,TGTGCCAGCAGGGACAGGGGCTACGAGCAGTACTTC,CASRDRGYEQYF
TRBJ2-7,TRBD2,-,TRBV27,TGTGCCAGCAGCTTACTACGGACTAGCGGGCCCTACGAGCAGTACTTC,CASSLLRTSGPYEQYF
TRBJ2-5,-,few,TRBV4-1,TGCGCCAGCAGCCAATCTCGGGTAGAGACCCAGTACTTC,CASSQSRVETQYF
TRBJ1-2,TRBD1,-,TRBV28,TGTGCCATCCCAACCGGGACAGGGGGCAACTATGGCTACACCTTC,CAIPTGTGGNYGYTF
TRBJ2-1,-,once,TRBV5-1,TGCGCCAGCAGCTTGGAAAGGGGATACAATGAGCAGTTCTTC,CASSLERGYNEQFF
TRBJ2-1,-,-,TRBV5-8,TGTGCCAGCAGCCTACACCCGACAGGTTCCAATGAGCAGTTCTTC,CASSLHPTGSNEQFF
TRBJ2-7,TRBD1,-,TRBV7-8,TGTGCCAGCAGCTTATCTGACAGGGGTAGTTACGAGCAGTACTTC,CASSLSDRGSYEQYF
TRBJ1-1,-,-,TRBV18,TGTGCCAGCTCACCTGGCCGGGGGGGAAACACTGAAGCTTTCTTT,CASSPGRGGNTEAFF
TRBJ1-2,-,-,TRBV6-5,TGTGCCAGCAGTTACTCTGGGGCACCCAACTATGGCTACACCTTC,CASSYSGAPNYGYTF
TRBJ2-3,-,once,TRBV27,TGTGCCAGCAGGATGAGCGGCACAGATACGCAGTATTTT,CASRMSGTDTQYF
TRBJ1-1,-,-,TRBV28,TGTGCCAGCAGTTTAGAGACTAGACAGTGGGGGACTGAAGCTTTCTTT,CASSLETRQWGTEAFF
TRBJ1-5,TRBD1,-,TRBV6-5,TGTGCCAGCAGTCAGGGGGCCGATCAGCCCCAGCATTTT,CASSQGADQPQHF
TRBJ2-5,-,-,TRBV11-2,TGTGCCAGCAGCTTAGTTCGAGAGACCCAGTACTTC,CASSLVRETQYF
TRBJ1-3,-,once,TRBV19,TGTGCCAGTAACCCTAGACTGTCCTCTGGAAACACCATATATTTT,CASNPRLSSGNTIYF
TRBJ1-4,-,-,TRBV2,TGTGCCAGCAGGGAGGGGCATAATAATGAAAAACTGTTTTTT,CASREGHNNEKLFF
TRBJ1-5,-,-,TRBV30,TGTGCCTGGGGGGCTGGTCAGCCCCAGCATTTT,CAWGAGQPQHF
TRBJ2-5,-,-,TRBV18,TGTGCCAGCTCACCGGTGGCGGAAGAGACCCAGTACTTC,CASSPVAEETQYF
TRBJ1-2,-,-,TRBV7-2,TGTGCCAGCAGCGCAGATGATAACTATGGCTACACCTTC,CASSADDNYGYTF
TRBJ1-2,-,few,TRBV7-2,TGTGCCAGCGACCAAAGCCCCCTACGGGATGGCTACACCTTC,CASDQSPLRDGYTF
TRBJ1-1,-,-,TRBV19,TGTGCCAGTAGTATCGGGCAGGGGAAGACTGAAGCTTTCTTT,CASSIGQGKTEAFF
TRBJ2-7,TRBD2,-,TRBV28,TGTGCCAGCAGTTGGAACGGGAGGACATACGAGCAGTACTTC,CASSWNGRTYEQYF
TRBJ1-3,-,few,TRBV5-8,TGTGCCAGCAGCTTGGCCGCGGCGCTTGGAAACACCATATATTTT,CASSLAAALGNTIYF
TRBJ2-3,TRBD2,once,TRBV2,TGTGCAACCGGGCGGGAGTCTACAGATACGCAGTATTTT,CATGRESTDTQYF
TRBJ2-3,TRBD2,-,TRBV5-1,TGCGCCAGCAGCTTGGCTAAGCGGGAGTCAGATACGCAGTATTTT,CASSLAKRESDTQYF
TRBJ2-1,-,-,TRBV11-3,TGTGCCAGCAGCTTGTTCAGGGTAGGGGAGCAGTTCTTC,CASSLFRVGEQFF
TRBJ1-5,TRBD1,-,TRBV5-5,TGTGCCAGCAGCTTGCGCCCCGGGACAGGGAGTAGCAATCAGCCCCAGCATTTT,CASSLRPGTGSSNQPQHF
TRBJ1-2,TRBD1,-,TRBV2,TGTGCCAGCAGTGGATATAAGGGACAGGGAGGGGAGGCTAACTATGGCTACACCTTC,CASSGYKGQGGEANYGYTF
TRBJ2-5,TRBD2,-,TRBV18,TGTGCCAGCTCACCTCAGCCGGGCGGGGGACCTAAAGAGACCCAGTACTTC,CASSPQPGGGPKETQYF
TRBJ2-7,-,-,TRBV5-1,TGCGCCAGCAGTGCGCAACTAGACTACGAGCAGTACTTC,CASSAQLDYEQYF
TRBJ1-6,TRBD1,-,TRBV10-3,TGTGCCATCAGATCCACAGGGGAAGTCCTCCACTTT,CAIRSTGEVLHF
TRBJ1-1,-,-,TRBV19,TGTGCCAGTAGTACGAACATGAACACTGAAGCTTTCTTT,CASSTNMNTEAFF
TRBJ1-3,-,-,TRBV5-4,TGTGCCAGCAGCTTGGGACAGAAGGGAAACACCATATATTTT,CASSLGQKGNTIYF
TRBJ2-7,TRBD2,-,TRBV7-9,TGTGCCAGCAGCGGATCTAGCGGGAGTCCTGACGAGCAGTACTTC,CASSGSSGSPDEQYF
TRBJ2-3,TRBD2,-,TRBV11-3,TGTGCCAGCAGCCCTCGATCAACTAGCGGGGGTGGGACAGATACGCAGTATTTT,CASSPRSTSGGGTDTQYF
TRBJ1-3,TRBD1,-,TRBV3-1/TRBV3-2,TGTGCCAGCAGCCGACGGACAGGGGCGAACTCTGGAAACACCATATATTTT,CASSRRTGANSGNTIYF
TRBJ1-1,-,few,TRBV6-5,TGTGCCAGCAGTTTGAGATCAGGGGTCACTGAAGCTTTCTTT,CASSLRSGVTEAFF
TRBJ1-3,-,-,TRBV19,TGTGCCAGTAGTCCCCGGGTCCCTGGAAACACCATATATTTT,CASSPRVPGNTIYF
TRBJ2-1,TRBD2,once,TRBV7-6,TGTGCCAGCAGCTCCATAGCGGGAACCGCCTACAATGAGCAGTTCTTC,CASSSIAGTAYNEQFF
TRBJ2-7,-,-,TRBV28,TGTGCCAGCAGTGGGCTAGCGAGTACCTACGAGCAGTACTTC,CASSGLASTYEQYF